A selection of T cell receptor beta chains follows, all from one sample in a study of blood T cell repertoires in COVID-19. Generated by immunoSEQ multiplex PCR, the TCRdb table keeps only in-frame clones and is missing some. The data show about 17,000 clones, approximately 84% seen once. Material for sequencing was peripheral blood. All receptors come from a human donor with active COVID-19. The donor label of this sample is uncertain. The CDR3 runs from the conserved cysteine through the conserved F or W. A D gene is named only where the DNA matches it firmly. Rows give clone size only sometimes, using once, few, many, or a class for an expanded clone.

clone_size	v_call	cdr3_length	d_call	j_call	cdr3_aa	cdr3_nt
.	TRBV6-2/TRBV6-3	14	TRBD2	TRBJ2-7	CASSYFGGSYEQYF	TGTGCCAGCAGTTATTTCGGGGGGAGCTACGAGCAGTACTTC
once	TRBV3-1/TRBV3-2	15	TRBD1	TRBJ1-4	CASSPWTGGNEKLFF	TGTGCCAGCAGCCCCTGGACAGGGGGCAATGAAAAACTGTTTTTT
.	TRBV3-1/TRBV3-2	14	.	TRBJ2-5	CASSQGQVSETQYF	TGTGCCAGCAGCCAAGGACAGGTATCGGAGACCCAGTACTTC
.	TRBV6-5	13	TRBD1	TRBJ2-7	CASRRTGGLEQYF	TGTGCCAGCAGACGGACAGGGGGACTCGAGCAGTACTTC
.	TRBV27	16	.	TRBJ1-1	CASSSGPLEGGTEAFF	TGTGCCAGCAGCTCGGGGCCCCTTGAGGGAGGCACTGAAGCTTTCTTT
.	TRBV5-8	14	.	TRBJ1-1	CASSAMRGNTEAFF	TGTGCCAGCAGCGCTATGCGGGGGAACACTGAAGCTTTCTTT
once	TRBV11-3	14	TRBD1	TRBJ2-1	CASSPRQGYNEQFF	TGTGCCAGCAGCCCTCGACAGGGATACAATGAGCAGTTCTTC
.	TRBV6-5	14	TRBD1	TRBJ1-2	CASTGDRVLYGYTF	TGTGCCAGCACCGGCGACAGGGTCCTCTATGGCTACACCTTC
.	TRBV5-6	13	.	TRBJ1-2	CASSLTGQRGYTF	TGTGCCAGCAGTCTCACAGGGCAGCGAGGCTACACCTTC
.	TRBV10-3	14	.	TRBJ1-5	CAISVGAGNQPQHF	TGTGCCATCAGTGTAGGGGCGGGCAATCAGCCCCAGCATTTT
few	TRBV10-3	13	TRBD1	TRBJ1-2	CAISEDRVVGYTF	TGTGCCATCAGTGAAGACAGGGTGGTTGGCTACACCTTC
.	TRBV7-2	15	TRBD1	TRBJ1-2	CASSFPAAGGYGYTF	TGTGCCAGCAGCTTCCCTGCCGCAGGGGGGTATGGCTACACCTTC
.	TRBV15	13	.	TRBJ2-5	CATSRQGSETQYF	TGTGCCACCAGCAGGCAGGGGTCAGAGACCCAGTACTTC
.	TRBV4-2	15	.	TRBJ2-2	CASSQAGRGTGELFF	TGTGCCAGCAGCCAGGCAGGCAGAGGGACCGGGGAGCTGTTTTTT
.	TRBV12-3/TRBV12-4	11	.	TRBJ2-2	CASRFSGELFF	TGTGCCAGCAGGTTCTCCGGGGAGCTGTTTTTT
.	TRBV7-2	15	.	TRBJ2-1	CASSFARRGGGEQFF	TGTGCCAGCAGCTTCGCGCGGCGGGGAGGGGGGGAGCAGTTCTTC
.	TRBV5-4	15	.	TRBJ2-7	CASTFGAGAHSEQYF	TGTGCCAGCACCTTTGGTGCAGGGGCTCACAGCGAGCAGTACTTC